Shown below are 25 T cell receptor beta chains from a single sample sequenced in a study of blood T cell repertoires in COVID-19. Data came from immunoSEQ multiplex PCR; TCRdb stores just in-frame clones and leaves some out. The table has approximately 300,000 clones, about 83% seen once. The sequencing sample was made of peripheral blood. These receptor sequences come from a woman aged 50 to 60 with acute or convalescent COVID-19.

CDR3 loop: CASSYRDNYEQYF. CDR3 DNA: TGTGCCAGCAGTTATCGGGACAACTACGAGCAGTACTTC. The chain couples TRBV6-6 to TRBJ2-7; a weak D match, TRBD1 (6 bases). The CDR3 is made up of 13 amino acids. The germline gives CDR1 MNHNY, CDR2 SVGAGI (reference sequence). Trimming removed 3 bases from V and 3 bases from J, with 9 bases in between.

The CDR3: CASSLLISGPSGTYNEQFF. In DNA form, the CDR3 reads TGTGCCAGCAGCTTATTAATTAGCGGTCCGTCTGGGACCTACAATGAGCAGTTCTTC. This chain joins TRBV7-6 and TRBJ2-1, with D tentatively TRBD2 (6 bases). Per germline, CDR1 SGHVS and CDR2 FNYEAQ. The CDR3 runs to 19 residues. Trimming took off 2 bases at V and 2 bases at J, with 22 bases between the two ends.

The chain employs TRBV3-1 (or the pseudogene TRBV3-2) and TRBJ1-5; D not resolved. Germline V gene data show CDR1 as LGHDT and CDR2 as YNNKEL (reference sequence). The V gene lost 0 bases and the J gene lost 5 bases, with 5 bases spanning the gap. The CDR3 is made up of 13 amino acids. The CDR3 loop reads CASSQEQHQPQHF. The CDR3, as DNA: TGTGCCAGCAGCCAAGAACAGCATCAGCCCCAGCATTTT.

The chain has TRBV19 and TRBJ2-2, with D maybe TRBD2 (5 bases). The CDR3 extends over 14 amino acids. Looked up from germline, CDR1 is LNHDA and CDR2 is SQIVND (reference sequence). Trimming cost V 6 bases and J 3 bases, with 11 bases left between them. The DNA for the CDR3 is TGTGCCAGTAGGATGAGCGGCGACACCGGGGAGCTGTTTTTT. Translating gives CASRMSGDTGELFF.

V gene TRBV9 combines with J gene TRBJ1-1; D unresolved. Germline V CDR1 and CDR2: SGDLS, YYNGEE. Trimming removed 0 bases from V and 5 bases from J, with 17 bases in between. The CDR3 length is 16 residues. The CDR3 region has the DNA TGTGCCAGCAGCGTAGCTTTTAGTACCGGCAGGACTGAAGCTTTCTTT. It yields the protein CASSVAFSTGRTEAFF.

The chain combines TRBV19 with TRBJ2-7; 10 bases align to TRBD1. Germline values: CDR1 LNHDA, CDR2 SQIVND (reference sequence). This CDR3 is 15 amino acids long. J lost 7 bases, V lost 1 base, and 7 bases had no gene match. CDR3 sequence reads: CASSIVGTGAGEQYF. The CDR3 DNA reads TGTGCCAGTAGTATAGTCGGGACAGGGGCAGGTGAGCAGTACTTC.

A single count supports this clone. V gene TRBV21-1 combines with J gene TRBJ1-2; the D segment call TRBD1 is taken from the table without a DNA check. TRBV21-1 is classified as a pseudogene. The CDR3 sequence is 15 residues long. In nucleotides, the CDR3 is TGTGCCAGCATCTTAAGGACAGCGTTTAACTATGGCTACACCTTC. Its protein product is CASILRTAFNYGYTF.

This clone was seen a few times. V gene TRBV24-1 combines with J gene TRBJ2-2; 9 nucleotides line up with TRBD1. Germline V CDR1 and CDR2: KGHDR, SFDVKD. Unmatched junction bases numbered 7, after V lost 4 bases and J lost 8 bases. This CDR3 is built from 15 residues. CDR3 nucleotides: TGTGCCACCAGTGAATACAGGGGGCTCGAAGGGGAGCTGTTTTTT. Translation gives CATSEYRGLEGELFF.

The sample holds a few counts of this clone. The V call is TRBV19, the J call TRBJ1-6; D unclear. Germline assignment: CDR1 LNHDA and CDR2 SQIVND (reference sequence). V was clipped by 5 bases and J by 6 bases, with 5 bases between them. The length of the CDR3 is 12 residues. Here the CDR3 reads CASSFLNSPLHF. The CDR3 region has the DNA TGTGCCAGTAGTTTCCTTAATTCACCCCTCCACTTT.

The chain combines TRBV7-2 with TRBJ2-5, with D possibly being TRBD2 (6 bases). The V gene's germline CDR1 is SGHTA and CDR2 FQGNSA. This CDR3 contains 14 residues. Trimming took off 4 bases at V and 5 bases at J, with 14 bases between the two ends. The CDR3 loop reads CASSSGSAGETQYF. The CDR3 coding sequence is TGTGCCAGCAGCTCCGGGTCCGCGGGGGAGACCCAGTACTTC.

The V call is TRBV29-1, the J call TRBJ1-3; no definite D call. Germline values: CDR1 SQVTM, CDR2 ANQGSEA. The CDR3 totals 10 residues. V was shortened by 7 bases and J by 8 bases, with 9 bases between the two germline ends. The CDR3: CSARGDTIYF. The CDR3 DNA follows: TGCAGCGCCAGAGGTGACACCATATATTTT.

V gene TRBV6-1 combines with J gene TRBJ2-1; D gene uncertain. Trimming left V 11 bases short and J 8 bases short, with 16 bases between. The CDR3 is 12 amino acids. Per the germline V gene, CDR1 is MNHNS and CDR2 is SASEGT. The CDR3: CAVGRNQYEQFF. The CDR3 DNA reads TGTGCCGTGGGCAGGAATCAGTATGAGCAGTTCTTC.

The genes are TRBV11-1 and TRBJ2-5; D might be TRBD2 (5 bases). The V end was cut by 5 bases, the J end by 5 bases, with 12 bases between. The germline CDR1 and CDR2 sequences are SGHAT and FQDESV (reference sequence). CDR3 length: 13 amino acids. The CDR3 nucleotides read TGTGCCAGCAGCCCCGGGGTTCGGGAGACCCAGTACTTC. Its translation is CASSPGVRETQYF.

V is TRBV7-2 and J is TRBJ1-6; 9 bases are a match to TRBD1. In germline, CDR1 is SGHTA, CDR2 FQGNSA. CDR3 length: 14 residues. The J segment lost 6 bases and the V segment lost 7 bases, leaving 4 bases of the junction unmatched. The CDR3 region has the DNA TGTGCCAGCACCGGGACAGGGCGTAATTCACCCCTCCACTTT. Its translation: CASTGTGRNSPLHF. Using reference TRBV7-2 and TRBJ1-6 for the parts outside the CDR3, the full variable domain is GAGVSQSPSNKVTEKGKDVELRCDPISGHTALYWYRQSLGQGLEFLIYFQGNSAPDKSGLPSDRFSAERTGGSVSTLTIQRTQQEDSAVYLCASTGTGRNSPLHFGNGTRLTVT.

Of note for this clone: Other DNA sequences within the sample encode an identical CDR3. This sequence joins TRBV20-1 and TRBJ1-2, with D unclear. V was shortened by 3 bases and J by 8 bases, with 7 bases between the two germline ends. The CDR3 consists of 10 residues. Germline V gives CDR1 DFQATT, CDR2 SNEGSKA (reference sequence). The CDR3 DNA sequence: TGCAGTGCTAGGCGGGAAGGCTACACCTTC. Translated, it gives CSARREGYTF.

CDR3 loop: CASSLARYNEQFF. The DNA for the CDR3 is TGTGCCAGCAGTTTGGCCAGATACAATGAGCAGTTCTTC. The V and J genes are TRBV27 and TRBJ2-1; no clear D. The germline V gene encodes CDR1 MNHEY and CDR2 SMNVEV (reference sequence). This CDR3 comprises 13 residues. V was cut by 3 bases and J by 4 bases, with 7 bases left in between.

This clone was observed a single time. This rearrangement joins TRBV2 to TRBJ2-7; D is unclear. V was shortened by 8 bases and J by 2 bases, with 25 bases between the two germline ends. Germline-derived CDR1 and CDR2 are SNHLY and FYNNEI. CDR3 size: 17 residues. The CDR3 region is CASEENGNHYTPYEQYF. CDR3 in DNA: TGTGCCAGCGAGGAGAACGGAAACCACTACACACCCTACGAGCAGTACTTC.

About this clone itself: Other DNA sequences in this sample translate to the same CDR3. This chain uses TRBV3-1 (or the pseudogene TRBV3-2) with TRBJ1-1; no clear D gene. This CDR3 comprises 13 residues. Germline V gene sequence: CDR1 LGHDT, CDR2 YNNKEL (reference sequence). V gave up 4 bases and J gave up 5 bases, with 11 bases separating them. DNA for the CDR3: TGTGCCAGCAGCCCCCTAGGGAGGACTGAAGCTTTCTTT. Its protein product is CASSPLGRTEAFF.

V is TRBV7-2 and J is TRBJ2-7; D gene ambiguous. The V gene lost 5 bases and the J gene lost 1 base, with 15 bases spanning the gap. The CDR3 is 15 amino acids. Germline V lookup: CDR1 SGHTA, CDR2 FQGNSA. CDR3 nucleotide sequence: TGTGCCAGCAGCCCCCGGTGGAGTTGGTCCTACGAGCAGTACTTC. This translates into CASSPRWSWSYEQYF.

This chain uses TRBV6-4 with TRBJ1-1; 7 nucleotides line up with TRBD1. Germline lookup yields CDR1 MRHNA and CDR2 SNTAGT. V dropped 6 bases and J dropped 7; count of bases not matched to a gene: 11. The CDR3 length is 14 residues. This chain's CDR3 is CASSPDRASIEAFF. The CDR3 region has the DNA TGTGCCAGCAGCCCCGACAGGGCCAGCATTGAAGCTTTCTTT.

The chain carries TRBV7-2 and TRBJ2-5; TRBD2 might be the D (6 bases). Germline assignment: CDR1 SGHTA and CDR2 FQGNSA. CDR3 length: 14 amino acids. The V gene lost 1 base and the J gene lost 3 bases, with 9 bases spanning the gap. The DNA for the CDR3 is TGTGCCAGCAGCTTAGAACTAGCCGAAGAGACCCAGTACTTC. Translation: CASSLELAEETQYF.

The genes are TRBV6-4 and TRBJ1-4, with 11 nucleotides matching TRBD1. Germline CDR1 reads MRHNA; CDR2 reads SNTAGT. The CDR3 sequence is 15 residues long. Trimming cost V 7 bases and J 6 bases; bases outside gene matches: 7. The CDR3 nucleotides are TGTGCCAGCACCCATAGGGACAGGGGGTATGAAAAACTGTTTTTT. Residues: CASTHRDRGYEKLFF.

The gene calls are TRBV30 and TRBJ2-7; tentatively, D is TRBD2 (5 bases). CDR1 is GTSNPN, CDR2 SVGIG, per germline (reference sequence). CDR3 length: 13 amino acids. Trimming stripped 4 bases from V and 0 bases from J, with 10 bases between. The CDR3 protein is CAWMRTGSYEQYF. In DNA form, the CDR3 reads TGTGCCTGGATGAGGACTGGCTCCTACGAGCAGTACTTC.

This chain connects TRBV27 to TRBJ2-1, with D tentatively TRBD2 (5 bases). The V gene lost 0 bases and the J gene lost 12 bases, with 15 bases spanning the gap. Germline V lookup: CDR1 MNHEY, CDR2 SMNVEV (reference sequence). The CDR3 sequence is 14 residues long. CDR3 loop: CASSLSSAIQVQFF. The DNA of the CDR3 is TGTGCCAGCAGTTTATCTAGCGCCATCCAGGTGCAGTTCTTC.

CDR3 in DNA: TGTGCCAGTAGTATTTCGGACAGGGCCTTGGTTAACACTGAAGCTTTCTTT. This codes for CASSISDRALVNTEAFF. The gene calls are TRBV19 and TRBJ1-1; 8 bases are shared with TRBD1. Trimming cost V 3 bases and J 2 bases; bases outside gene matches: 11. The CDR3 totals 17 residues. The germline V gene encodes CDR1 LNHDA and CDR2 SQIVND (reference sequence).